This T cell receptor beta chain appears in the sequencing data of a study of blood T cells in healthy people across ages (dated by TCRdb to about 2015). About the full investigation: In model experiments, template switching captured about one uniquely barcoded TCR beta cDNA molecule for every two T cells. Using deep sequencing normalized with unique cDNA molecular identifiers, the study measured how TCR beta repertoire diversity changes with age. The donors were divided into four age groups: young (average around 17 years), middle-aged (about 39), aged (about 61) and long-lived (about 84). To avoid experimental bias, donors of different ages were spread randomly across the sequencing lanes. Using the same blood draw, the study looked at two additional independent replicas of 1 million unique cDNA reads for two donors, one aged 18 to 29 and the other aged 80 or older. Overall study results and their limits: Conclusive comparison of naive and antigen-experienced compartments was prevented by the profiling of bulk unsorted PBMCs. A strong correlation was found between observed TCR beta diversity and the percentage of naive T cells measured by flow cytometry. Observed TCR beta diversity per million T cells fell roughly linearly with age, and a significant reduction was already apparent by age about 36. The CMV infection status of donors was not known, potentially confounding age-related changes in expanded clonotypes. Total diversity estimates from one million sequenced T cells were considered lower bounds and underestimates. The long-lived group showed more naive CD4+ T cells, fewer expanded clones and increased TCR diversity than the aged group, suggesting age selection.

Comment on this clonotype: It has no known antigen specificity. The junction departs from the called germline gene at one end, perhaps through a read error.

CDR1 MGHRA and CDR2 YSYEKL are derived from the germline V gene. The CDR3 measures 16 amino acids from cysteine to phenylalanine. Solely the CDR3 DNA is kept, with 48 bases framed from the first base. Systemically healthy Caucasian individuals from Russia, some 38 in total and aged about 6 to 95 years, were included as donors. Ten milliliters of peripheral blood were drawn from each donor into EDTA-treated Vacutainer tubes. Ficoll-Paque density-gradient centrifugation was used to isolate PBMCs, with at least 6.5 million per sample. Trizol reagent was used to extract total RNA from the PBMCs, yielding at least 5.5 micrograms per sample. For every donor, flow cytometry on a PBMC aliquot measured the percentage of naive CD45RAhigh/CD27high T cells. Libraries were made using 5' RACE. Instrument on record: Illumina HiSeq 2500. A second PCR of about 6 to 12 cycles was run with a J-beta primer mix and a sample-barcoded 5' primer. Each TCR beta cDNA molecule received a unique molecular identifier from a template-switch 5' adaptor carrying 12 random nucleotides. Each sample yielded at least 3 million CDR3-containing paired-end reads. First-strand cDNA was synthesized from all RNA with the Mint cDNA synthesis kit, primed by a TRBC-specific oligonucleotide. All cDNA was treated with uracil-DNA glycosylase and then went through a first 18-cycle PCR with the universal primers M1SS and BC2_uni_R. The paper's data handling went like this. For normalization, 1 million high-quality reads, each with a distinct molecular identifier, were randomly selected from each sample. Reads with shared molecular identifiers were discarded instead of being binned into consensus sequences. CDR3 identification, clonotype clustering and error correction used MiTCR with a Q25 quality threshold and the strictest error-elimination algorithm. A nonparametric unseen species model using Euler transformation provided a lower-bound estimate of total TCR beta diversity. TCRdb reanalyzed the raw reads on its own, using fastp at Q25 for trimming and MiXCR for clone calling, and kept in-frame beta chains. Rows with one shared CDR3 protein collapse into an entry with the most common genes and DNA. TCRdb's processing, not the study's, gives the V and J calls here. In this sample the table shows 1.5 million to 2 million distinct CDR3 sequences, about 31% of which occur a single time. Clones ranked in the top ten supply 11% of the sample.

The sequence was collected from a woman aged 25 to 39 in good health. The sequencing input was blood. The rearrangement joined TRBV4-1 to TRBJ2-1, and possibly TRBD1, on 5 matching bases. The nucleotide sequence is TGTGCCAGCAGCTCCCAGGGTTTCAGCTCCTACAATGAGCAGTTCTTC. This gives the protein CASSSQGFSSYNEQFF.